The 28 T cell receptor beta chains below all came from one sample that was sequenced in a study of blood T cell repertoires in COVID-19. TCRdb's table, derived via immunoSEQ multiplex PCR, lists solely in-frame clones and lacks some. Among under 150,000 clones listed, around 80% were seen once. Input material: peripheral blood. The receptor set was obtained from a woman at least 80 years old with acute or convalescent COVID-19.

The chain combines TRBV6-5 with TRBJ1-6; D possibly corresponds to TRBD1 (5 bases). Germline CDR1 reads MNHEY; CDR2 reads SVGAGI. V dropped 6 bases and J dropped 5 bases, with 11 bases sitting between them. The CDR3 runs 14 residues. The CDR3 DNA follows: TGTGCCAGCAGGGGCGGGGCAGATAATTCACCCCTCCACTTT. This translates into CASRGGADNSPLHF.

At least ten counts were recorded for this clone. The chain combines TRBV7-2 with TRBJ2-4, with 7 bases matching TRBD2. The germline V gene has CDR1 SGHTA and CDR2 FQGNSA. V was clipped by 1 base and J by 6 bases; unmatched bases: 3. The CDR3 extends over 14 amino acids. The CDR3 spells CASSLGAGPNIQYF. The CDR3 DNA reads TGTGCCAGCAGCTTAGGAGCGGGACCAAACATTCAGTACTTC. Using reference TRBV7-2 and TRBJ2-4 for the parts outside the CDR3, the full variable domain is GAGVSQSPSNKVTEKGKDVELRCDPISGHTALYWYRQSLGQGLEFLIYFQGNSAPDKSGLPSDRFSAERTGGSVSTLTIQRTQQEDSAVYLCASSLGAGPNIQYFGAGTRLSVL.

CDR3: CASSLGGGRAAYEQYF. CDR3 nucleotides: TGTGCCAGCAGCTTAGGGGGGGGGCGAGCTGCCTACGAGCAGTACTTC. This sequence joins TRBV7-2 and TRBJ2-7, with D maybe TRBD2 (7 bases). Trimming removed 1 base from V and 2 bases from J, with 15 bases in between. Germline CDR1 reads SGHTA; CDR2 reads FQGNSA. The CDR3 sequence is 16 residues long. The full variable domain, with the rest looked up from reference TRBV7-2 and TRBJ2-7, is GAGVSQSPSNKVTEKGKDVELRCDPISGHTALYWYRQSLGQGLEFLIYFQGNSAPDKSGLPSDRFSAERTGGSVSTLTIQRTQQEDSAVYLCASSLGGGRAAYEQYFGPGTRLTVT.

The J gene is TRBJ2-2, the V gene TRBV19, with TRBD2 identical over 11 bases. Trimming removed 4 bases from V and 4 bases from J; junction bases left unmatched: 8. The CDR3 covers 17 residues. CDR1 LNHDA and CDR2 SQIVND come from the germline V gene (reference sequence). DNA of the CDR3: TGTGCCAGTAGTAGTATAGCGGGAGGGCCTAGCACCGGGGAGCTGTTTTTT. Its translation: CASSSIAGGPSTGELFF.

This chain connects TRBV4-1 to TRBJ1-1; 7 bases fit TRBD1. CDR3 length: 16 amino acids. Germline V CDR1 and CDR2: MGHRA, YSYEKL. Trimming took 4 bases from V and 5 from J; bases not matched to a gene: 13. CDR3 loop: CASSLTATGLLTEAFF. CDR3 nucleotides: TGCGCCAGCAGCCTGACCGCGACAGGGTTGTTAACTGAAGCTTTCTTT.

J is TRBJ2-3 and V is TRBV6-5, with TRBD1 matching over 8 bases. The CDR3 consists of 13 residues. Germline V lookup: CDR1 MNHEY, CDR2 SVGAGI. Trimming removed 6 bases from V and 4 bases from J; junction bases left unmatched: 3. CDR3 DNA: TGTGCCAGCAGCGGACAGGGCCCAGATACGCAGTATTTT. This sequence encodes CASSGQGPDTQYF.

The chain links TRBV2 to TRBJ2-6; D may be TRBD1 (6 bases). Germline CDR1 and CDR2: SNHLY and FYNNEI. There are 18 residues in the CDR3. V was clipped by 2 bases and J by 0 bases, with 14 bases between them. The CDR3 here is CASSERQAEVSGANVLTF. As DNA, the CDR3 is TGTGCCAGCAGTGAAAGACAGGCAGAGGTCTCTGGGGCCAACGTCCTGACTTTC.

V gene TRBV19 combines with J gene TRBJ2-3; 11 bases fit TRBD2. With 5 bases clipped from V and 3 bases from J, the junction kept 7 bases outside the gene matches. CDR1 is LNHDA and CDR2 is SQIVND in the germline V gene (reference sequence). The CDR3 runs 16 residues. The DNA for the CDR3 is TGTGCCAGTAGTCTGACTAGCGGGATGGGGACAGATACGCAGTATTTT. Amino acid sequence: CASSLTSGMGTDTQYF.

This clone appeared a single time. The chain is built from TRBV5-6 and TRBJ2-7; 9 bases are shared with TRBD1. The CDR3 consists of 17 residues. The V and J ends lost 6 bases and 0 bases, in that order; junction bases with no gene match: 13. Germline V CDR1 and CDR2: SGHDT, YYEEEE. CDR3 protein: CASILQTGTGISYEQYF. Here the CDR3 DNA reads TGTGCCAGCATCCTACAGACCGGGACAGGGATCTCCTACGAGCAGTACTTC.

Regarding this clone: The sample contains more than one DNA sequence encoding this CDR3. For the CDR3, the DNA is TGTGCCAGCTCACCCGGGACAGTGAGCTCCTACGAGCAGTACTTC. Translation gives CASSPGTVSSYEQYF. V is TRBV18 and J is TRBJ2-7; 7 bases match TRBD1. The length of the CDR3 is 15 residues. V was clipped by 3 bases and J by 0 bases; unmatched bases: 5. The germline gives CDR1 KGHSH, CDR2 LQKENI. The whole variable domain, filled in from reference TRBV18 and TRBJ2-7, reads NAGVMQNPRHLVRRRGQEARLRCSPMKGHSHVYWYRQLPEEGLKFMVYLQKENIIDESGMPKERFSAEFPKEGPSILRIQQVVRGDSAAYFCASSPGTVSSYEQYFGPGTRLTVT.

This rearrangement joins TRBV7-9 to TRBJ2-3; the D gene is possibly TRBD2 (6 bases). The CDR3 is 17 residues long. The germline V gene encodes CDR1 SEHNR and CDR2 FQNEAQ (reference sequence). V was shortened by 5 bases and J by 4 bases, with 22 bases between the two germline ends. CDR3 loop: CASSPRQGRSKADTQYF. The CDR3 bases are TGTGCCAGCAGCCCACGACAAGGGAGGTCAAAGGCAGATACGCAGTATTTT. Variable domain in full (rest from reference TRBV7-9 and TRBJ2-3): DTGVSQNPRHKITKRGQNVTFRCDPISEHNRLYWYRQTLGQGPEFLTYFQNEAQLEKSRLLSDRFSAERPKGSFSTLEIQRTEQGDSAMYLCASSPRQGRSKADTQYFGPGTRLTVL.

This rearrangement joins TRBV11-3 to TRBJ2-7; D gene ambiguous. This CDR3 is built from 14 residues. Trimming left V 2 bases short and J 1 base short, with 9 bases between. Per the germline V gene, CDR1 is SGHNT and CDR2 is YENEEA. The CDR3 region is CASSLNWQSYEQYF. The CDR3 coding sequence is TGTGCCAGCAGCTTAAATTGGCAGTCCTACGAGCAGTACTTC.

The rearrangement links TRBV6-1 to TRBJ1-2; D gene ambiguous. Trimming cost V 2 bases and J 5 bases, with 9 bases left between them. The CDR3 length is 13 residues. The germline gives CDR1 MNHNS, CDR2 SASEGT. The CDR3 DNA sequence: TGTGCCAGCAGTGAAATACGCGAGTATGGCTACACCTTC. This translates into CASSEIREYGYTF.

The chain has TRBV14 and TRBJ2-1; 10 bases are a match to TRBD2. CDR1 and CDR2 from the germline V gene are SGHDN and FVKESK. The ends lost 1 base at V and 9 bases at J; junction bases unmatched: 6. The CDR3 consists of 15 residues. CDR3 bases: TGTGCCAGCAGCCAAGGGCTAGCGGGAGCGGGTGAGCAGTTCTTC. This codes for CASSQGLAGAGEQFF.

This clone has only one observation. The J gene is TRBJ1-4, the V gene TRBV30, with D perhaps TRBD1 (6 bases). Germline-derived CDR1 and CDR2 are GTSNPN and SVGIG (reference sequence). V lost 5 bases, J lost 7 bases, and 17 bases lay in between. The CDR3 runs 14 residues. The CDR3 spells CAWYPTGMGEKLFF. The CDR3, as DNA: TGTGCCTGGTACCCCACAGGGATGGGTGAAAAACTGTTTTTT.

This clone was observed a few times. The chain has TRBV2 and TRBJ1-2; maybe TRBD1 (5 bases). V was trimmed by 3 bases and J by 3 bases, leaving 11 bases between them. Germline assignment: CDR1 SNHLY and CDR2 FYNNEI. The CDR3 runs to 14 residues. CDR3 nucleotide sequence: TGTGCCAGCAGTGAGGCAGGGAGGGACTATGGCTACACCTTC. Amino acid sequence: CASSEAGRDYGYTF.

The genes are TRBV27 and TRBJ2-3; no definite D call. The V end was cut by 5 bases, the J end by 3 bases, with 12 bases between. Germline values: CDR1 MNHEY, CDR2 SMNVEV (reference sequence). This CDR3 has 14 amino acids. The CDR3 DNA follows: TGTGCCAGCAGTCTCTCCAGGCAAACAGATACGCAGTATTTT. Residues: CASSLSRQTDTQYF.

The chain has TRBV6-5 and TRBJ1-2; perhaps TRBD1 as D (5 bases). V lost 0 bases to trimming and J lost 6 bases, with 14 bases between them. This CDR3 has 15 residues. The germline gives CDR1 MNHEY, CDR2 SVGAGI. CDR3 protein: CASSYSVGAGDGYTF. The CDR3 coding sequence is TGTGCCAGCAGTTACTCGGTGGGCGCGGGGGATGGCTACACCTTC.

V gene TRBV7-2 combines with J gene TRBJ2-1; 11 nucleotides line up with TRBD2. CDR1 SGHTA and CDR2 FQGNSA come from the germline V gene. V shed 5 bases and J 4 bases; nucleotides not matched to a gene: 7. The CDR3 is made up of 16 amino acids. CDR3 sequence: CASSHASGGLYNEQFF. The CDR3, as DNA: TGTGCCAGCAGCCACGCTAGCGGGGGGCTGTACAATGAGCAGTTCTTC.

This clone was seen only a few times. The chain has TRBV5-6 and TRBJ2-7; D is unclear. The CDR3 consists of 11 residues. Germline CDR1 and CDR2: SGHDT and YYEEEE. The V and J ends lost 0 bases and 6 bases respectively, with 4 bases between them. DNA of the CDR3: TGTGCCAGCAGCTTGGCCCTCGAGCAGTACTTC. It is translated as CASSLALEQYF.

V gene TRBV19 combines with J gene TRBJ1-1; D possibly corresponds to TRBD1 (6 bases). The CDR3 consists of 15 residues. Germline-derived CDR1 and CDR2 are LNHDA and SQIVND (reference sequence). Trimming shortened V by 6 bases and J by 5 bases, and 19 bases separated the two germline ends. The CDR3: CASSYGGAGTTEAFF. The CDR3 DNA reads TGTGCCAGTAGCTATGGGGGCGCAGGTACAACTGAAGCTTTCTTT.

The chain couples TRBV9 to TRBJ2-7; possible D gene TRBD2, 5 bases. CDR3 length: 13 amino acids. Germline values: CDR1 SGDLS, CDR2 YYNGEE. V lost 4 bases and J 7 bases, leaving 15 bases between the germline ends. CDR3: CASSIRPSGEQYF. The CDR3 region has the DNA TGTGCCAGCAGCATTCGGCCGTCGGGGGAGCAGTACTTC.

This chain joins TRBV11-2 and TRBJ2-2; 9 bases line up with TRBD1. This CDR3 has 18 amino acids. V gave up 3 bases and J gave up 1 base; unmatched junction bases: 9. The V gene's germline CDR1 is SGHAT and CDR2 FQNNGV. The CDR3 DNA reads TGTGCCAGCAGCTTCGGACAGGGGTACGCGTTGAACACCGGGGAGCTGTTTTTT. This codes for CASSFGQGYALNTGELFF.

CDR3 region: CASSEGLGNTIYF. CDR3 in DNA: TGTGCCAGCAGTGAGGGGCTAGGAAACACCATATATTTT. V gene TRBV2 combines with J gene TRBJ1-3, with a weak D call TRBD1 (5 bases). The V end was cut by 3 bases, the J end by 4 bases, with 7 bases between. CDR3 length equals 13 residues. Germline CDR1 is SNHLY and CDR2 is FYNNEI.

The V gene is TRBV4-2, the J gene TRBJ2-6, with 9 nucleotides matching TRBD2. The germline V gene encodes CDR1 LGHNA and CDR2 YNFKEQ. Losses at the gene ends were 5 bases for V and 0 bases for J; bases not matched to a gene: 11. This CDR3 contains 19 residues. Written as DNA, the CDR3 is TGTGCCAGCAGCAATCGGGGGCGGGGGGGCTACTCTGGGGCCAACGTCCTGACTTTC. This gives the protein CASSNRGRGGYSGANVLTF.

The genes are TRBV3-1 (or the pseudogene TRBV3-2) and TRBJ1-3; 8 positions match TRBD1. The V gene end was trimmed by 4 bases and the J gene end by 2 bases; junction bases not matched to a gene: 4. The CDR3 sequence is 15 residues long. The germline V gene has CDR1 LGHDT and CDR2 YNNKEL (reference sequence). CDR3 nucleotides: TGTGCCAGCAGCCCGGACAGGGCAGCTGGAAACACCATATATTTT. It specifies CASSPDRAAGNTIYF.

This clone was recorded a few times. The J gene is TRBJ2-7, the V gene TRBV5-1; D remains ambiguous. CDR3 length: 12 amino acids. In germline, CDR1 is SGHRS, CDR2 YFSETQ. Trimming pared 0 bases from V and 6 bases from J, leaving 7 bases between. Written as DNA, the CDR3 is TGCGCCAGCAGCTTGGGAGTCTCCGAGCAGTACTTC. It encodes CASSLGVSEQYF.

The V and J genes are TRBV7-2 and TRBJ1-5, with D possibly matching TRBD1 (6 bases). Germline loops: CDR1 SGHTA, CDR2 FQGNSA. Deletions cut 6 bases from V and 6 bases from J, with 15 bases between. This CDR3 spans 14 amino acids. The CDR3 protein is CASSPQGGGQPQHF. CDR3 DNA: TGTGCCAGCAGTCCACAGGGCGGAGGTCAGCCCCAGCATTTT.